Listed here are 18 T cell receptor beta chains from one sample, sequenced in a study of cytotoxic CD8 clonotypes in ibrutinib-treated CLL. Assay: immunoSEQ multiplex PCR; the TCRdb copy retains only in-frame clones and omits some. The table lists about 50,000 clones, 45% to 60% of them singletons. This material consisted of PBMCs, taken after 24 months of ibrutinib treatment. Source of these receptors: a human donor with chronic lymphocytic leukemia.

J is TRBJ1-5 and V is TRBV19; 8 bases map to TRBD1. Germline CDR1 LNHDA, CDR2 SQIVND (reference sequence). The CDR3 has 14 amino acids. Trimming removed 6 bases from V and 4 bases from J; junction bases left unmatched: 5. CDR3 DNA: TGTGCCAGTAGCCCCAGGGGGCCTAATCAGCCCCAGCATTTT. It is translated as CASSPRGPNQPQHF.

V is TRBV5-4 and J is TRBJ1-6; D uncertain. Trimming left V 1 base short and J 8 bases short, with 10 bases between. The CDR3 totals 14 residues. Germline loops: CDR1 SGHNT, CDR2 YYREEE (reference sequence). The CDR3 sequence is CASSLKGEDSPLHF. The DNA of the CDR3 is TGTGCCAGCAGCTTGAAGGGTGAAGATTCACCCCTCCACTTT.

The rearrangement joins TRBV6-6 to TRBJ2-2, with 9 nucleotides matching TRBD1. Germline V gene sequence: CDR1 MNHNY, CDR2 SVGAGI (reference sequence). Trimming at V came to 10 bases and at J to 6 bases, leaving 6 bases not matched to a gene. The CDR3 runs to 13 residues. The CDR3 loop reads CATRDRVAGELFF. DNA for the CDR3: TGTGCCACCCGGGACAGGGTTGCCGGGGAGCTGTTTTTT.

By share, this clone counts as medium-sized (0.01 to 0.1%). The V gene is TRBV27, the J gene TRBJ2-1, with 14 bases that match TRBD2. The V segment lost 5 bases and the J segment 6 bases; nucleotides outside the gene matches: 12. Per the germline V gene, CDR1 is MNHEY and CDR2 is SMNVEV (reference sequence). The CDR3 consists of 18 residues. This CDR3 is CASSLRLAGGLQRNEQFF. The CDR3 coding sequence is TGTGCCAGCAGTCTACGACTAGCGGGGGGGCTTCAACGCAATGAGCAGTTCTTC.

The chain couples TRBV10-2 to TRBJ1-1, with D perhaps matching TRBD1 (5 bases). Per the germline V gene, CDR1 is WSHSY and CDR2 is SAAADI. V was shortened by 6 bases and J by 0 bases, with 14 bases between the two germline ends. There are 15 residues in the CDR3. The CDR3 region has the DNA TGCGCCAGCAGCTCCGGGACGGTATTGAACACTGAAGCTTTCTTT. Residues: CASSSGTVLNTEAFF.

The J gene is TRBJ2-6, the V gene TRBV7-9; possibly TRBD1 for D (6 bases). Trimming removed 5 bases from V and 0 bases from J, with 11 bases in between. The CDR3 consists of 16 residues. Germline V gene sequence: CDR1 SEHNR, CDR2 FQNEAQ (reference sequence). The CDR3 DNA reads as TGTGCCAGCAGCAAACAGGGACCCTCTGGGGCCAACGTCCTGACTTTC. Its protein product is CASSKQGPSGANVLTF. Based on the CDR3 plus reference TRBV7-9 and TRBJ2-6, the full variable domain is DTGVSQNPRHKITKRGQNVTFRCDPISEHNRLYWYRQTLGQGPEFLTYFQNEAQLEKSRLLSDRFSAERPKGSFSTLEIQRTEQGDSAMYLCASSKQGPSGANVLTFGAGSRLTVL.

The chain combines TRBV11-3 with TRBJ2-5; tentative D call: TRBD1 (6 bases). Looked up from germline, CDR1 is SGHNT and CDR2 is YENEEA. The V end lost 5 bases, the J end lost 5 bases, and 12 bases lay between the germline ends. CDR3 size: 13 residues. This CDR3 is CASSRTRGETQYF. The CDR3 coding sequence is TGTGCCAGCAGCCGCACTAGGGGGGAGACCCAGTACTTC.

The chain recombines TRBV10-2 with TRBJ1-3; D is undetermined. The germline gives CDR1 WSHSY, CDR2 SAAADI. The CDR3 contains 16 residues. V lost 0 bases to trimming and J lost 2 bases, with 11 bases between them. The CDR3, as DNA: TGCGCCAGCAGTGAGTCGAGGTACGCTCCTGGAAACACCATATATTTT. It yields the protein CASSESRYAPGNTIYF.

The chain is built from TRBV15 and TRBJ1-5, with 8 bases identical to TRBD1. V trimming: 5 bases; J trimming: 6 bases; junction bases outside the gene matches: 9. CDR1 is LNHNV, CDR2 YYDKDF, per germline (reference sequence). This CDR3 region has 15 residues. CDR3 residues: CATSFGQGSGQPQHF. As DNA, the CDR3 is TGTGCCACCAGCTTCGGACAGGGATCTGGTCAGCCCCAGCATTTT.

The V gene is TRBV9, the J gene TRBJ2-7; 8 bases fit TRBD2. This CDR3 comprises 14 residues. Germline-derived CDR1 and CDR2 are SGDLS and YYNGEE. J was trimmed by 4 bases and V by 0 bases; bases with no gene match: 3. CDR3 protein: CASSVAPSGYEQYF. CDR3 sequence (DNA): TGTGCCAGCAGCGTAGCTCCTAGCGGGTACGAGCAGTACTTC.

The genes are TRBV19 and TRBJ1-1; D not resolved. The CDR3 is 13 amino acids. Germline CDR1 is LNHDA and CDR2 is SQIVND (reference sequence). The V and J ends lost 9 bases and 4 bases respectively, with 15 bases between them. In nucleotides, the CDR3 is TGTGCCAGCATTGGCCCGCTGGGCACTGAAGCTTTCTTT. Translation: CASIGPLGTEAFF.

This chain connects TRBV5-1 to TRBJ2-3, with 8 bases aligning to TRBD2. CDR3 length: 16 amino acids. Germline V CDR1 and CDR2: SGHRS, YFSETQ. Trimming removed 0 bases from V and 5 bases from J; junction bases left unmatched: 8. CDR3 DNA sequence: TGCGCCAGCAGCTTGGCTCCGCGGGGGGCCGTAGATACGCAGTATTTT. Translated, it gives CASSLAPRGAVDTQYF.

The CDR3 coding sequence is TGTGCCAGCAGTTCAGGACAGGATGAAAAACTGTTTTTT. This codes for CASSSGQDEKLFF. The chain carries TRBV28 and TRBJ1-4, with TRBD1 matching 7 bases. Trimming removed 4 bases from V and 6 bases from J; junction bases left unmatched: 2. The CDR3 is 13 residues long. Germline V gene data show CDR1 as MDHEN and CDR2 as SYDVKM.

V usage is TRBV5-4 and J usage is TRBJ1-1; D remains ambiguous. V lost 0 bases, J lost 7 bases, and 10 bases lay in between. There are 13 residues in the CDR3. The germline V gene has CDR1 SGHNT and CDR2 YYREEE (reference sequence). Here the CDR3 reads CASSLGGRGEAFF. The DNA of the CDR3 is TGTGCCAGCAGCTTGGGAGGCCGCGGTGAAGCTTTCTTT.

This clone showed up just a few times. The chain combines TRBV29-1 with TRBJ2-6, with D perhaps TRBD2 (6 bases). The CDR3 has 17 residues. V lost 4 bases, J lost 0 bases, and 16 bases lay in between. Germline CDR1 and CDR2: SQVTM and ANQGSEA. This CDR3 reads CSVVFSDGSSGANVLTF. For the CDR3, the DNA is TGCAGCGTTGTTTTTTCGGACGGGAGCTCTGGGGCCAACGTCCTGACTTTC.

The chain uses TRBV6-1 and TRBJ2-5; D uncertain. The V end was cut by 8 bases, the J end by 5 bases, with 12 bases between. The CDR3 is 12 amino acids. Looked up from germline, CDR1 is MNHNS and CDR2 is SASEGT. CDR3 sequence (DNA): TGTGCCAGCGCGCCTCTAGGGGAGACCCAGTACTTC. This codes for CASAPLGETQYF.

The V gene is TRBV5-1, the J gene TRBJ2-7; the match to TRBD1 covers 8 bases. This CDR3 comprises 16 residues. Losses at the gene ends were 2 bases for V and 1 base for J; bases not matched to a gene: 8. Per germline, CDR1 SGHRS and CDR2 YFSETQ. The chain's CDR3 is CASSLPPDRASYEQYF. In nucleotides, the CDR3 is TGCGCCAGCAGCTTACCCCCGGACAGGGCATCCTACGAGCAGTACTTC.

In its sample, this clone was seen a few times. V usage is TRBV7-8 and J usage is TRBJ1-3; D not certain. V was clipped by 3 bases and J by 8 bases, with 8 bases between them. Germline values: CDR1 SGHVS, CDR2 FQNEAQ. This CDR3 has 12 amino acids. The CDR3 spells CASSFDADTIYF. Written as DNA, the CDR3 is TGTGCCAGCAGCTTCGACGCGGACACCATATATTTT.